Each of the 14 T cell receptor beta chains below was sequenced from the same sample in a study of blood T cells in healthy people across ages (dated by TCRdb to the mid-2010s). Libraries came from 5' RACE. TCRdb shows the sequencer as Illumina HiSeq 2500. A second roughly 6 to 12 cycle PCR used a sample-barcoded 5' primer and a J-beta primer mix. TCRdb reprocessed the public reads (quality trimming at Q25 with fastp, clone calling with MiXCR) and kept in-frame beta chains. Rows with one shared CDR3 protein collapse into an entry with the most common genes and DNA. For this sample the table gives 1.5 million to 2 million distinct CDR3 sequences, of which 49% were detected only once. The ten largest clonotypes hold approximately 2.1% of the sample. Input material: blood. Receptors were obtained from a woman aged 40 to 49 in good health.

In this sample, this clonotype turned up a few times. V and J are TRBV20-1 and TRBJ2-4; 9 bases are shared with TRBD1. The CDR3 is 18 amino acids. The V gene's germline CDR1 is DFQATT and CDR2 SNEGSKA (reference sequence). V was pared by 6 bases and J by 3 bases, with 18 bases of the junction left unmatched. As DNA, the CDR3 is TGCAGTGCAACTCCGGGACAGGGCACCTGGGCCTTCAAAAACATTCAGTACTTC. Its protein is CSATPGQGTWAFKNIQYF.

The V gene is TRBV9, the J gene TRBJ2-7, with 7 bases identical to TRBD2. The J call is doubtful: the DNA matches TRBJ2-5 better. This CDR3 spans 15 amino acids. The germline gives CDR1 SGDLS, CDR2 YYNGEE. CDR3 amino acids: CASSADGGGRETQYF. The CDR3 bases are TGTGCCAGCAGCGCAGATGGGGGGGGTAGGGAGACCCAGTACTTC.

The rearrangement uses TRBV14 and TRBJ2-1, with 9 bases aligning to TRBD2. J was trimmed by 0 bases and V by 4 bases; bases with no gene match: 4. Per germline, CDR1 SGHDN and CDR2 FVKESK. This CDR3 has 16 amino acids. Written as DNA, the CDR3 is TGTGCCAGCAGCCGTCGTAGCGGGAGCTCCTACAATGAGCAGTTCTTC. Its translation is CASSRRSGSSYNEQFF. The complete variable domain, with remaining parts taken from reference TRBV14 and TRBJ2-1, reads EAGVTQFPSHSVIEKGQTVTLRCDPISGHDNLYWYRRVMGKEIKFLLHFVKESKQDESGMPNNRFLAERTGGTYSTLKVQPAELEDSGVYFCASSRRSGSSYNEQFFGPGTRLTVL.

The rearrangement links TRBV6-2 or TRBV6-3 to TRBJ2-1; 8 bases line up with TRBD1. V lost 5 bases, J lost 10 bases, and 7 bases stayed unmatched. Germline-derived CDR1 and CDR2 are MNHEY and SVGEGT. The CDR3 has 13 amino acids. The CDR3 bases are TGTGCCAGCAGTACCGGACAGGGTATCGAGCAGTTCTTC. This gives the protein CASSTGQGIEQFF.

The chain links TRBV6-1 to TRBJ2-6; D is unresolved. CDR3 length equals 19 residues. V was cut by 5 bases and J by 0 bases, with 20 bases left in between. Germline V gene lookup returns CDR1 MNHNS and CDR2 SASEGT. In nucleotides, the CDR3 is TGTGCCAGCAGTCCACGGTACGGGCAGCCAAGCTCTGGGGCCAACGTCCTGACTTTC. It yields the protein CASSPRYGQPSSGANVLTF.

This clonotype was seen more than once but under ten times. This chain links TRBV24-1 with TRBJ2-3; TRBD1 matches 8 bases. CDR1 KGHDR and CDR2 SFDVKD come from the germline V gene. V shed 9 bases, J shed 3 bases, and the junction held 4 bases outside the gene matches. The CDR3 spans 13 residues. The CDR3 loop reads CATEDRETDTQYF. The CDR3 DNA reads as TGTGCCACCGAGGACAGGGAAACAGATACGCAGTATTTT.

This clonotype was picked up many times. CDR3 in amino acids: CASSTTGVGDYTF. The CDR3 region has the DNA TGTGCCAGCAGTACGACCGGGGTTGGAGACTACACCTTC. This chain links TRBV12-3 or TRBV12-4 with TRBJ1-2; D unclear. The CDR3 spans 13 residues. The V and J ends lost 5 bases and 10 bases respectively, with 17 bases between them.

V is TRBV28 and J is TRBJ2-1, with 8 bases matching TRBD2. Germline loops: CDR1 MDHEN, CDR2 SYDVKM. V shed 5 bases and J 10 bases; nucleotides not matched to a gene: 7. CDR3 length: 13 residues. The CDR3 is CASSKRGYREQFF. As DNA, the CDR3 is TGTGCCAGCAGTAAGCGGGGGTACAGGGAGCAGTTCTTC.

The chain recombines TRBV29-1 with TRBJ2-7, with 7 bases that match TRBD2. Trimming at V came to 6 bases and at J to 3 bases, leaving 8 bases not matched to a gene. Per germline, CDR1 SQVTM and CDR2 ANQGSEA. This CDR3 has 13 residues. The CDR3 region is CSVLLATNYEQYF. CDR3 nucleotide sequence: TGCAGCGTGTTACTAGCGACGAACTACGAGCAGTACTTC.

CDR3 in amino acids: CSVELGTGSEQYF. CDR3 nucleotides: TGCAGCGTTGAACTGGGGACAGGGAGCGAGCAGTACTTC. The J gene is TRBJ2-7, the V gene TRBV29-1; TRBD1 aligns across 9 bases. The J segment lost 6 bases and the V segment lost 2 bases, leaving 5 bases of the junction unmatched. From germline, CDR1 is SQVTM and CDR2 ANQGSEA. This CDR3 has 13 amino acids.

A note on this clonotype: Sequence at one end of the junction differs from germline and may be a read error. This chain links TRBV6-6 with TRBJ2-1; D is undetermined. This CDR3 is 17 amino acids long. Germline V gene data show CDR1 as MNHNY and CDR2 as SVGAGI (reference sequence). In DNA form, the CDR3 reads TGTGCCGGCAGTTTCGACATTAGCTGGGGAACGTTCAATGAGCAGTTCTTC. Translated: CAGSFDISWGTFNEQFF.

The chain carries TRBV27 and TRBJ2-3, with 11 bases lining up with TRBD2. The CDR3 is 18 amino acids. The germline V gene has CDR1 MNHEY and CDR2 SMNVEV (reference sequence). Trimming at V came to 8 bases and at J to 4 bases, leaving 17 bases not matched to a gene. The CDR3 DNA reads TGTGCCAGCTCAGTAGCGGGGGGGATCCTAAGGGAGGCAGATACGCAGTATTTT. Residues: CASSVAGGILREADTQYF.

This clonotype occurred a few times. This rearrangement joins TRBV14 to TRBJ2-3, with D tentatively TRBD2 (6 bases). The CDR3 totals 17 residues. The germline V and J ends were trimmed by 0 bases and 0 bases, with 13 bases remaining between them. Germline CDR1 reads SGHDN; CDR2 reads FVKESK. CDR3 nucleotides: TGTGCCAGCAGCCAAGAAGGTGGGAGGCTTAGCACAGATACGCAGTATTTT. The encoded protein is CASSQEGGRLSTDTQYF.

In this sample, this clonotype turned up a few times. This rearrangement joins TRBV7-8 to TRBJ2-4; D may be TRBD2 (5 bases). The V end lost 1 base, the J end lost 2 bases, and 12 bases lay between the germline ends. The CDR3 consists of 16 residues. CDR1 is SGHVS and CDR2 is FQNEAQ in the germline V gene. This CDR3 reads CASSLGGIGTKNIQYF. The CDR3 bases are TGTGCCAGCAGCTTAGGAGGGATCGGGACCAAAAACATTCAGTACTTC. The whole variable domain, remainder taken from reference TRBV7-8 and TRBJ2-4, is GAGVSQSPRYKVAKRGQDVALRCDPISGHVSLFWYQQALGQGPEFLTYFQNEAQLDKSGLPSDRFFAERPEGSVSTLKIQRTQQEDSAVYLCASSLGGIGTKNIQYFGAGTRLSVL.